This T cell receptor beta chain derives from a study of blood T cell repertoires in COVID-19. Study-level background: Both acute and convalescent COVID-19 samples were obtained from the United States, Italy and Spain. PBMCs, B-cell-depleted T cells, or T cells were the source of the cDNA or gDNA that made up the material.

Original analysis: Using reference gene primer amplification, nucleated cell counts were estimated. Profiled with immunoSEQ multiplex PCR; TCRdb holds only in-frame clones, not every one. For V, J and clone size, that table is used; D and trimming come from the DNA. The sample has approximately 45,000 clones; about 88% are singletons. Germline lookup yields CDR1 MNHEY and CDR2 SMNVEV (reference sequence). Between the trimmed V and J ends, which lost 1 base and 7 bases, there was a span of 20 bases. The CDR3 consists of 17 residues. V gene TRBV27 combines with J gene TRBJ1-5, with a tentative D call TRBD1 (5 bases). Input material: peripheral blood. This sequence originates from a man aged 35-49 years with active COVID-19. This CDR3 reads CASSLFAEQGLTQPQHF. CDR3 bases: TGTGCCAGCAGTTTATTTGCCGAGCAGGGATTGACCCAGCCCCAGCATTTT.